The clone carrying this TCR beta chain was found once. Its specificity is unknown. The primer mix had 60 Vbeta and 13 Jbeta primers. TCRdb's copy holds only in-frame clones and misses some; the assay was immunoSEQ multiplex PCR. The data hold some 120,000 clones, with about 78% observed a single time. The V and J ends lost 5 bases and 4 bases respectively, with 14 bases between them. This CDR3 comprises 14 residues. Per germline, CDR1 PRHDT and CDR2 FYEKMQ (reference sequence). This sample is drawn from a study of cytomegalovirus exposure and HLA in healthy donors. Overall study findings and caveats: In a later analysis, CMV-associated beta chains were mostly HLA-associated, it appeared.

The receptor's source is a man aged 30 to 39 in good health and CMV-seronegative. The J gene is TRBJ1-2, the V gene TRBV13; maybe TRBD1 (6 bases). Sequencing was carried out using PBMCs. CDR3 loop: CASSGHRVGYGYTF. CDR3 sequence (DNA): TGTGCCAGCAGCGGTCACAGGGTCGGCTATGGCTACACCTTC.